These 17 T cell receptor beta chains were all obtained from the same sample, sequenced in a study of control samples from healthy donors and cancer patients. Data came from immunoSEQ multiplex PCR; TCRdb stores just in-frame clones and leaves some out. Here the sample spans some 140,000 clones, 85% to 90% being singletons. The specimen sequenced was PBMCs. The receptors were gathered from a man aged 45-60 years with head and neck cancer.

The sample holds one count of this clone. The chain carries TRBV11-3 and TRBJ1-1; D unclear. V lost 0 bases and J 6 bases, leaving 8 bases between the germline ends. Germline V lookup: CDR1 SGHNT, CDR2 YENEEA. The CDR3 is made up of 13 amino acids. The CDR3 nucleotides are TGTGCCAGCAGCTTAGATCTCGGGGCTGAAGCTTTCTTT. Amino acid sequence: CASSLDLGAEAFF.

V usage is TRBV18 and J usage is TRBJ2-1; D remains ambiguous. The V end lost 4 bases, the J end lost 13 bases, and 14 bases lay between the germline ends. From germline, CDR1 is KGHSH and CDR2 LQKENI. The CDR3 has 12 residues. The CDR3 protein is CASSLLGRRQFF. The DNA of the CDR3 is TGTGCCAGCTCACTATTAGGTCGGAGACAGTTCTTC.

The chain is built from TRBV29-1 and TRBJ2-7; 8 bases map to TRBD1. The V and J ends lost 4 bases and 6 bases, in that order; junction bases with no gene match: 8. The CDR3 contains 13 residues. The germline gives CDR1 SQVTM, CDR2 ANQGSEA. CDR3 region: CSVVPQGAGEQYF. CDR3 bases: TGCAGCGTTGTACCCCAGGGGGCGGGCGAGCAGTACTTC.

A word on this clone: Other nucleotide sequences in the sample specify the same CDR3. This chain uses TRBV6-5 with TRBJ2-7; 7 nucleotides line up with TRBD1. The V segment lost 6 bases and the J segment 3 bases; nucleotides outside the gene matches: 5. The germline V gene has CDR1 MNHEY and CDR2 SVGAGI. This CDR3 spans 13 amino acids. The CDR3 sequence: CASSRDRGYEQYF. The CDR3 DNA sequence: TGTGCCAGCAGCAGGGACAGAGGCTACGAGCAGTACTTC.

Only one count was recorded for this clone. The chain couples TRBV2 to TRBJ1-1, with 7 bases that match TRBD1. The V segment lost 1 base and the J segment 1 base; nucleotides outside the gene matches: 0. The CDR3 sequence is 14 residues long. Germline values: CDR1 SNHLY, CDR2 FYNNEI. This chain's CDR3 is CASSEGTGNTEAFF. Here the CDR3 DNA reads TGTGCCAGCAGTGAAGGGACAGGGAACACTGAAGCTTTCTTT.

The rearrangement uses TRBV28 and TRBJ2-5; D tentatively reads TRBD1 or TRBD2 (5 bases each). V was cut by 10 bases and J by 5 bases, with 20 bases left in between. This CDR3 region has 14 residues. The V gene's germline CDR1 is MDHEN and CDR2 SYDVKM. The CDR3 region is CATNRPGTGETQYF. CDR3 sequence (DNA): TGTGCCACCAATAGGCCTGGGACCGGGGAGACCCAGTACTTC.

The rearrangement links TRBV27 to TRBJ2-6; D uncertain. The CDR3 sequence is 13 residues long. Germline V gene lookup returns CDR1 MNHEY and CDR2 SMNVEV (reference sequence). Deletions cut 8 bases from V and 0 bases from J, with 5 bases between. CDR3 bases: TGTGCCAGCCAATCCTCTGGGGCCAACGTCCTGACTTTC. It encodes CASQSSGANVLTF.

The chain is built from TRBV5-4 and TRBJ2-7; 7 bases align to TRBD2. Per the germline V gene, CDR1 is SGHNT and CDR2 is YYREEE (reference sequence). This CDR3 has 13 amino acids. V gave up 5 bases and J gave up 0 bases; unmatched junction bases: 2. In DNA, the CDR3 is TGTGCCAGCAGAAGGGACTACTCCTACGAGCAGTACTTC. Its translation: CASRRDYSYEQYF.

The gene calls are TRBV29-1 and TRBJ2-1, with D unresolved. The V and J ends lost 0 bases and 9 bases respectively, with 12 bases between them. This CDR3 is 13 amino acids long. CDR1 is SQVTM and CDR2 is ANQGSEA in the germline V gene. The CDR3 loop is CSVEDYRAPEQFF. CDR3 bases: TGCAGCGTTGAAGATTATCGGGCTCCTGAGCAGTTCTTC.

This clone was observed once. The chain recombines TRBV4-1 with TRBJ2-1; unclear D gene. V was pared by 1 base and J by 0 bases, with 16 bases between. The CDR3 runs to 18 residues. Germline CDR1 is MGHRA and CDR2 is YSYEKL. CDR3 loop: CASSQGLNRLSSYNEQFF. The DNA for the CDR3 is TGCGCCAGCAGCCAAGGACTTAATAGGTTGAGCTCCTACAATGAGCAGTTCTTC.

V usage is TRBV19 and J usage is TRBJ2-1; 8 nucleotides match TRBD2. The germline gives CDR1 LNHDA, CDR2 SQIVND (reference sequence). The CDR3 runs 15 residues. Germline trimming cut 5 bases from V and 5 bases from J; bases unmatched to any gene: 8. The CDR3 is CASSSGRAPNNEQFF. The CDR3 coding sequence is TGTGCCAGTAGTTCCGGGAGGGCCCCGAACAATGAGCAGTTCTTC.

The CDR3 nucleotides read TGTGCCAGCAGCCCTCGCGGGGGGGCCAACGTCCTGACTTTC. This encodes CASSPRGGANVLTF. The chain links TRBV9 to TRBJ2-6, with D maybe TRBD2 (5 bases). V lost 4 bases, J lost 4 bases, and 9 bases lay in between. The CDR3 totals 14 residues. Germline CDR1 reads SGDLS; CDR2 reads YYNGEE.

The chain recombines TRBV5-4 with TRBJ2-7; the D gene could be TRBD1 or TRBD2 (5 bases each). Germline CDR1 and CDR2: SGHNT and YYREEE (reference sequence). Trimming took off 1 base at V and 6 bases at J, with 14 bases between the two ends. There are 14 residues in the CDR3. The CDR3 sequence is CASSLWGSTSEQYF. CDR3 coding DNA: TGTGCCAGCAGCTTGTGGGGGAGCACCTCCGAGCAGTACTTC.

V is TRBV9 and J is TRBJ2-7, with D maybe TRBD2 (7 bases). The CDR3 runs to 13 residues. The germline V gene has CDR1 SGDLS and CDR2 YYNGEE. With 3 bases removed from V and 6 bases from J, the gap between germline ends came to 13 bases. CDR3 sequence (DNA): TGTGCCAGCAGCGGGGGAGGGGGGAGCGAGCAGTACTTC. This codes for CASSGGGGSEQYF.

The rearrangement joins TRBV9 to TRBJ2-5; D is possibly TRBD1 (5 bases). The CDR3 extends over 13 amino acids. Trimming took off 3 bases at V and 7 bases at J, with 13 bases between the two ends. Per the germline V gene, CDR1 is SGDLS and CDR2 is YYNGEE. CDR3 in DNA: TGTGCCAGCAGCGCCCCTGGGGCTGGGACCCAGTACTTC. Translation: CASSAPGAGTQYF.

The V gene is TRBV2, the J gene TRBJ2-3; no clear D. The CDR3 covers 13 residues. The ends were cut back, 7 bases at V and 4 bases at J, with 12 bases in the middle. Germline V gives CDR1 SNHLY, CDR2 FYNNEI. In DNA form, the CDR3 reads TGTGCCAGCACCGGGCCAGCCGCAGATACGCAGTATTTT. Encoded protein: CASTGPAADTQYF.

V and J are TRBV10-3 and TRBJ2-1; D is unresolved. CDR3 length: 17 residues. V lost 7 bases and J lost 5, with 24 bases in between. Germline CDR1 and CDR2: ENHRY and SYGVKD. This chain's CDR3 is CAITQFSLGSLNNEQFF. The CDR3 DNA reads TGTGCCATCACCCAGTTCTCGCTGGGTAGTCTAAACAATGAGCAGTTCTTC.